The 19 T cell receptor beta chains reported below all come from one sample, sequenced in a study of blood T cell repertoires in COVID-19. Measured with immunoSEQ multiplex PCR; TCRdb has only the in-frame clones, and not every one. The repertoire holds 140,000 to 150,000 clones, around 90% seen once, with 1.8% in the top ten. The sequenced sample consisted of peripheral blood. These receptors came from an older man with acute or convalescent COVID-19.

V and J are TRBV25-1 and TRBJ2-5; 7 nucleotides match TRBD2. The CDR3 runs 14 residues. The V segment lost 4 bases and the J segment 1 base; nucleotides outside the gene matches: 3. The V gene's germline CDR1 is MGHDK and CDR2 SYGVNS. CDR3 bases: TGTGCCAGCAGTGCGCTAGCGGCCCAAGAGACCCAGTACTTC. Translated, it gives CASSALAAQETQYF. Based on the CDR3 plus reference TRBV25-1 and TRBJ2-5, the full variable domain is EADIYQTPRYLVIGTGKKITLECSQTMGHDKMYWYQQDPGMELHLIHYSYGVNSTEKGDLSSESTVSRIRTEHFPLTLESARPSHTSQYLCASSALAAQETQYFGPGTRLLVL.

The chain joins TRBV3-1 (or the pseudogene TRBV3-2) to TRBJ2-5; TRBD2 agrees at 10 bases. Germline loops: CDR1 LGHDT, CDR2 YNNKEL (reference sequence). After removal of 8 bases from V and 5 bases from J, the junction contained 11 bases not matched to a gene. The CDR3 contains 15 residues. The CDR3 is CASRQSGGAGETQYF. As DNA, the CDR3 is TGTGCCAGCCGTCAGAGCGGGGGGGCCGGGGAGACCCAGTACTTC.

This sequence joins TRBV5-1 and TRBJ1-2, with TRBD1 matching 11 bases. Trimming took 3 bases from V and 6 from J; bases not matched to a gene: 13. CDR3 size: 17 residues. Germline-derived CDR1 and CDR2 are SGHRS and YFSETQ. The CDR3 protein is CASSSQLRTGGAHGYTF. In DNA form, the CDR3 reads TGCGCCAGCAGCTCCCAACTTAGGACAGGGGGCGCACATGGCTACACCTTC.

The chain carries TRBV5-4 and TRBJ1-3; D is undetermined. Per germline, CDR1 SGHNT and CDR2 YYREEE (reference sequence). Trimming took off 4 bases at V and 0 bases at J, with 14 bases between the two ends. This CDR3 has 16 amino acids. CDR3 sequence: CASSLSTPFSGNTIYF. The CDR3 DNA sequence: TGTGCCAGCAGCCTTTCGACACCTTTCTCTGGAAACACCATATATTTT.

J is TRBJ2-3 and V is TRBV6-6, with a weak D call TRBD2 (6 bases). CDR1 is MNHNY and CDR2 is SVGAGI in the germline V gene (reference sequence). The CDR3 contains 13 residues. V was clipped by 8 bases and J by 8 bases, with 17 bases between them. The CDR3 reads CASRDFYRGTQYF. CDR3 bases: TGTGCCAGCCGGGACTTCTATCGTGGTACGCAGTATTTT.

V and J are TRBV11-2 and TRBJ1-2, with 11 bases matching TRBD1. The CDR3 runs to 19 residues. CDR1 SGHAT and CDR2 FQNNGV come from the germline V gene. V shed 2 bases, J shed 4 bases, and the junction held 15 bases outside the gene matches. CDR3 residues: CASSLRPRGTGGSSYGYTF. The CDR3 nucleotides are TGTGCCAGCAGCTTACGACCTCGGGGGACAGGGGGATCGAGCTATGGCTACACCTTC.

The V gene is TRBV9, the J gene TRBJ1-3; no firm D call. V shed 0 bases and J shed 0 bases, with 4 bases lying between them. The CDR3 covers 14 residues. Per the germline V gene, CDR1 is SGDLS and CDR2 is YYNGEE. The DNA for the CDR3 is TGTGCCAGCAGCGTAGACACCTCTGGAAACACCATATATTTT. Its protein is CASSVDTSGNTIYF.

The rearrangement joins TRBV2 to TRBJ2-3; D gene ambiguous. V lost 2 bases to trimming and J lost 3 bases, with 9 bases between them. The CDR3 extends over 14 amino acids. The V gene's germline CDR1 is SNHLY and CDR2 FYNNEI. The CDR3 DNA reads TGTGCCAGCAGTGAAAGCGCTATAACAGATACGCAGTATTTT. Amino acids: CASSESAITDTQYF.

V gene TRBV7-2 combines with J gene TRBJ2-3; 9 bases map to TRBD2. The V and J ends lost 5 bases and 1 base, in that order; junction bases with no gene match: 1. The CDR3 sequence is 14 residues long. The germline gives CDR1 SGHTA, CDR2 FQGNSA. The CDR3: CASSRTSGTDTQYF. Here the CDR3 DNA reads TGTGCCAGCAGCCGGACTAGCGGCACAGATACGCAGTATTTT.

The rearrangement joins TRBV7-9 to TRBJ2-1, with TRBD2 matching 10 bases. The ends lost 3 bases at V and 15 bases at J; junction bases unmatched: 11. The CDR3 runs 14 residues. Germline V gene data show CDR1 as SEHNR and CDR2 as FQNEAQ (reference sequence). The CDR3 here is CASSFLGLAGVVFF. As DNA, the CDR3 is TGTGCCAGCAGCTTTCTAGGGCTAGCGGGAGTGGTGTTCTTC.

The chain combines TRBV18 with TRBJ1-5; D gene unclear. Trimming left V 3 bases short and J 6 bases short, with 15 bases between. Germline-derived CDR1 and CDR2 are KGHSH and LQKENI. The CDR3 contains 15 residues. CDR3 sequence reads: CASSPGSLAGQPQHF. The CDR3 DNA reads TGTGCCAGCTCACCGGGTTCCCTAGCGGGTCAGCCCCAGCATTTT.

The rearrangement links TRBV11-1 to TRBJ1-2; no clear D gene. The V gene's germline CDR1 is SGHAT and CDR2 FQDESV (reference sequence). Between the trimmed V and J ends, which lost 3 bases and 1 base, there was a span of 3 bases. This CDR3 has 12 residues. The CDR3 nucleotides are TGTGCCAGCAGCTTTAATAACTATGGCTACACCTTC. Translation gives CASSFNNYGYTF.

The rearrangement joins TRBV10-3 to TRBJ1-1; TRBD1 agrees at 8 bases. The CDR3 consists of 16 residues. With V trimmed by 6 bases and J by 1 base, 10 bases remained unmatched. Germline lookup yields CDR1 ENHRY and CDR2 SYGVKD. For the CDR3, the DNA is TGTGCCATCAGGTTCACGACAGGGGAGGGGAACACTGAAGCTTTCTTT. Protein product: CAIRFTTGEGNTEAFF.

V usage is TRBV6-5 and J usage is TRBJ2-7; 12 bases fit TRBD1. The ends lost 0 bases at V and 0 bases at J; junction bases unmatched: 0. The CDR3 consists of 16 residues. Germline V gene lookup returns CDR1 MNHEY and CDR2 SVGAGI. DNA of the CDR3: TGTGCCAGCAGTTACTCGGGACAGGGGGCCTCCTACGAGCAGTACTTC. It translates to CASSYSGQGASYEQYF.

The CDR3 DNA follows: TGTGCCAGCAGCTCGGGACAGGGGGCCCATTATGGCTACACCTTC. It translates to CASSSGQGAHYGYTF. V usage is TRBV28 and J usage is TRBJ1-2; the match to TRBD1 covers 12 bases. CDR1 MDHEN and CDR2 SYDVKM come from the germline V gene. The CDR3 is 15 amino acids. The trim removed 6 bases at V and 5 bases at J, leaving 7 bases unmatched.

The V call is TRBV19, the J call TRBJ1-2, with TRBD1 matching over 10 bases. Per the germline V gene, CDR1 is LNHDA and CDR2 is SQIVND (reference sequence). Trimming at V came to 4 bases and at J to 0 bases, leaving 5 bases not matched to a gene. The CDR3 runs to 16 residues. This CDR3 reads CASSTRDRGANYGYTF. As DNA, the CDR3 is TGTGCCAGTAGTACCCGGGACAGGGGAGCTAACTATGGCTACACCTTC.

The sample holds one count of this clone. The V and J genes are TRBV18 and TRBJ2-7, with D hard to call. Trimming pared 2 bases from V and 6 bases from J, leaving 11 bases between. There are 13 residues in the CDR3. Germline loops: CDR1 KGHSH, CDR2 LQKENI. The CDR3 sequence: CASSPDLEAEQYF. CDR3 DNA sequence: TGTGCCAGCTCACCAGACTTAGAGGCCGAGCAGTACTTC. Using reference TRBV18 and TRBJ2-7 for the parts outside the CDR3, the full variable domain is NAGVMQNPRHLVRRRGQEARLRCSPMKGHSHVYWYRQLPEEGLKFMVYLQKENIIDESGMPKERFSAEFPKEGPSILRIQQVVRGDSAAYFCASSPDLEAEQYFGPGTRLTVT.

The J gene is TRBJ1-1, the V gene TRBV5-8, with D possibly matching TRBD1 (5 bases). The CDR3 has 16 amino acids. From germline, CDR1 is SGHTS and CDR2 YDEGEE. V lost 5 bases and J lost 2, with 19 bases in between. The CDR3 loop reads CASSRGLGRINTEAFF. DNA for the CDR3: TGTGCCAGCAGTAGGGGCCTCGGACGGATAAACACTGAAGCTTTCTTT.

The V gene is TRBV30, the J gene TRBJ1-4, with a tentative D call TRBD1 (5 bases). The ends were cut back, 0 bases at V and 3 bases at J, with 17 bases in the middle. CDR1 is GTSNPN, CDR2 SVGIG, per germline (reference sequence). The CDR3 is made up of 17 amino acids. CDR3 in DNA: TGTGCCTGGAGTGTACGGGGGGGGTCCAAAGCTAATGAAAAACTGTTTTTT. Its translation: CAWSVRGGSKANEKLFF. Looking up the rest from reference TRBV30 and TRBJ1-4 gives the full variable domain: SQTIHQWPATLVQPVGSPLSLECTVEGTSNPNLYWYRQAAGRGLQLLFYSVGIGQISSEVPQNLSASRPQDRQFILSSKKLLLSDSGFYLCAWSVRGGSKANEKLFFGSGTQLSVL.